The T cell receptor (beta chain) under discussion was sequenced for a study of T cell responses to AZD1222 COVID-19 vaccine. Study-level points and caveats: The donor group comprised mostly white British people and more females; the analysis possibly underestimated clonal diversity. Spike-wide coverage was observed for vaccine-associated CD4 TCRs, with dominant responses at 160-218 and 743-854. Unmutated variant regions are reportedly the target of nearly half of TCRs that are spike-specific. Baseline seropositivity characterized only a handful of AZD1222 recipients.

Only in-frame clones appear in the TCRdb table, and some are missing; sequencing was by immunoSEQ multiplex PCR. Here the sample spans 89,000 or so clones, around 90% being singletons. CDR3 length equals 13 residues. Trimming stripped 5 bases from V and 8 bases from J, with 15 bases between. Per germline, CDR1 LNHDA and CDR2 SQIVND (reference sequence). As concerns this clone: Its antigen is not identified.

The receptor comes from an adult in good health. This chain connects TRBV19 to TRBJ1-2; tentative D call: TRBD1 (6 bases). Sequencing used peripheral blood, obtained on day 0 of AZD1222 vaccination. The chain's CDR3 is CASSPRTAQGYTF. In DNA form, the CDR3 reads TGTGCCAGTAGTCCCCGGACAGCACAAGGCTACACCTTC.